This is a list of T cell receptor beta chains from one sample in a study of blood T cells in healthy people across ages. TCRdb fed the 5' RACE reads into MiXCR, producing one record per CDR3 protein. The data hold hundreds of thousands of distinct CDR3 sequences, with under 30% observed a single time. Sequenced material: blood. The receptor set was obtained from an elderly woman in good health. Each CDR3 is given with its conserved first and last residue. Size values are once, few and many counts, or a class for expanded clones, and some rows have none.

CDR3	V	size
CASGQGSTDTRYF	TRBV5-1	-
CASSLTGGSGYTF	TRBV12-3/TRBV12-4	many
CASSVSSNYGYTF	TRBV5-1	many
CSAKRLAGNQPQHF	TRBV20-1	-
CASSQDRDQYF	TRBV5-1	once
CASSSDGGAGEQFF	TRBV5-1	once
CASSRTAETQYF	TRBV6-6	many
CASSPGQGSGGTEAFF	TRBV18	-
CASSQEAGSSYNEQFF	TRBV4-2	many
CASSYSGSPPQHF	TRBV6-6	few
CATSRGQEETQYF	TRBV15	many
CSARDHGGSNQPQHF	TRBV20-1	many
CASGDLGGYNEQFF	TRBV5-1	many
CASSQRIAGDRDNEQFF	TRBV4-1	-
CSLLRGEQFF	TRBV20-1	many
CASSLALGGTGVHEQYF	TRBV7-9	many
CASSLGTAAEAFF	TRBV11-2	many
CASSRDMTSEQYF	TRBV25-1	many
CASSLARDGVSPLHF	TRBV7-6	many
CSVRRDGKETQYF	TRBV29-1	many
CASSILVPGYGYTF	TRBV6-5	many
CASSLRREQFF	TRBV28	many
CASLFQGSTEAFF	TRBV6-1	few
CASTGLTGGNSPPHF	TRBV7-8	-
CATSRASRTEAFF	TRBV15	-
CSAPGGQVRNTEAFF	TRBV20-1	once
CSVLTGGMNTEAFF	TRBV29-1	-
CASSLGRWGAISF	TRBV7-3	once
CASSHPGGGAYEQYF	TRBV6-6	few
CASSFRDIRETQYF	TRBV7-2	-
CASSPPLRDRGWTTNSPLHF	TRBV18	few
CASSVAPSGPLTYNEQFF	TRBV9	-
CASSYSPGHGYGYTF	TRBV6-6	many
CASSSGAAINNEQFF	TRBV4-3	many
CASSSGVGTQYF	TRBV7-2	many
CSARDRRTGGAEQYF	TRBV20-1	-
CSASGGGRGRYNEQFF	TRBV20-1	many
CAWSLNRGPYYEQYF	TRBV30	-
CASSPPGASSGNTIYF	TRBV3-1	-
CASSGREVGAFF	TRBV6-6	-
CASSQVGLSEKLFF	TRBV4-2	-
CASQVSGVGNTEAFF	TRBV5-1	few
CSVMTGGIDEQFF	TRBV29-1	many
CASSLARGPSPLHF	TRBV11-2	few
CASSPGLSSGNTIYF	TRBV3-1	few
CASSELAGGPRDEQFF	TRBV7-8	many
CASSPGQGNYEQYF	TRBV5-1	once
CASSLVTSGIIYEQYF	TRBV11-2	many
CAWTTGLDQPQHF	TRBV30	few
CASSPGLAKIETQYF	TRBV6-2/TRBV6-3	-
CASSLNGGAGETQYF	TRBV7-2	many
CASSPAGTSGGNEQFF	TRBV7-2	-
CASSLEGLLSGANVLTF	TRBV5-1	many